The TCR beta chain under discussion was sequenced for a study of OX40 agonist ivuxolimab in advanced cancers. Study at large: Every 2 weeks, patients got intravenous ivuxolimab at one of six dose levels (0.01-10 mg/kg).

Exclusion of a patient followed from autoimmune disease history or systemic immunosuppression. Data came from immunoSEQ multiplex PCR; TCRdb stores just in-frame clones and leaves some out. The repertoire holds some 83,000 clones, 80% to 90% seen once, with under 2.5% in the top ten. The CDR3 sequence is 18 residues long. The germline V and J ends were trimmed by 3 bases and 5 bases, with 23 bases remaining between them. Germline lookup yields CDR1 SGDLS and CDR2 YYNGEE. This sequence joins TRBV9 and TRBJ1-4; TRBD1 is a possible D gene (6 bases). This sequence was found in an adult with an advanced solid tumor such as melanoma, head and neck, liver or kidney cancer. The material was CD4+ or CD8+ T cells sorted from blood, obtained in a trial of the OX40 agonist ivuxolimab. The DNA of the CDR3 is TGTGCCAGCAGCGAGCGTGAGGGGCCAGGGGCCTACAATGAAAAACTGTTTTTT. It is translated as CASSEREGPGAYNEKLFF.